The sequence of this T cell receptor (beta chain) was determined in a study of T cells in Graves' hyperthyroidism and ophthalmopathy. Germline loops: CDR1 LGHNT, CDR2 FRNRAP. Trimming shortened V by 6 bases and J by 0 bases, and 11 bases separated the two germline ends. This CDR3 has 14 amino acids. This clonotype was picked up many times. Authors of the study amplified TCR beta CDR3 regions from RNA transcripts. The HTBI primer set drove a first-round RT-PCR of the TCR CDR3. TCRdb called the multiplex PCR reads again in MiXCR, with one record for every CDR3 protein. This sample has a few hundred thousand distinct CDR3 sequences, with roughly 14% found just once.

The sequence was obtained from a woman aged 35 to 49 with Graves' hyperthyroidism that later progressed to Graves' ophthalmopathy. The chain recombines TRBV12-5 with TRBJ2-5, with D possibly called TRBD1 or TRBD2 (5 bases each). Source material: blood. This CDR3 is CASGTGRNQETQYF. CDR3 nucleotide sequence: TGTGCTAGTGGCACGGGACGCAACCAAGAGACCCAGTACTTC.